This T cell receptor beta chain derives from a study of CD8+CD57+ T cells in acquired aplastic anemia. Turning to the study itself: DNA per sorted CD4+ or CD8+ sample ranged 0.2 to 27.4 ug, averaging roughly 3.2 ug.

This clonotype occurred many times. Its antigen is not known. Regarding the study as a whole: Patients shared some 29 CD8+ CDR3 sequences with controls. For CD8+ Simpson's diversity, patients and controls showed no significant difference.

CDR3 and TCR beta VDJ profiling relied on genomic DNA as the template. TCRdb independently ran MiXCR on the reads; one entry per CDR3 protein. The sample records roughly 180,000 distinct CDR3 sequences, 64% being singletons. The CDR3 consists of 16 residues. Germline CDR1 MNHEY, CDR2 SVGAGI. With V trimmed by 4 bases and J by 5 bases, 11 bases remained unmatched. The sequenced sample was sorted CD4+, CD8+, or CD8+CD57+ T cells (not recorded which) from PBMCs. This chain uses TRBV6-5 with TRBJ2-5; 9 nucleotides align to TRBD2. The TCR comes from a human donor with severe aplastic anemia or a healthy control (not recorded which). This CDR3 reads CASSLNFGLAHETQYF. The CDR3 DNA is TGTGCCAGCAGTTTAAACTTTGGACTAGCGCACGAGACCCAGTACTTC.